The sequence of this TCR beta chain was determined in a study of radiotherapy plus CTLA-4 blockade in lung cancer. Germline CDR1 and CDR2: SGHVS and FQNEAQ. The ends lost 4 bases at V and 6 bases at J; junction bases unmatched: 3. This CDR3 region has 13 residues. Libraries were prepared by immunoSEQ multiplex PCR; TCRdb keeps only in-frame clonotypes and omits some of them. The table has over 100,000 clones, 81% seen once. It was focal radiation plus CTLA-4 blockade with ipilimumab that patients with chemo-refractory metastatic non-small-cell lung cancer received. The receptor's source is a human donor with non-small cell lung cancer that progressed on radiotherapy plus ipilimumab. Some clones in this sample may be carry-over from other donors' samples. The specimen was peripheral blood, collected from a patient treated with radiotherapy plus ipilimumab. J is TRBJ2-3 and V is TRBV7-8, with 8 bases aligning to TRBD1. CDR3 in amino acids: CASSSNRGDTQYF. In DNA, the CDR3 is TGTGCCAGCAGCTCAAACAGGGGGGATACGCAGTATTTT. Supplemented by reference TRBV7-8 and TRBJ2-3, the full variable domain reads GAGVSQSPRYKVAKRGQDVALRCDPISGHVSLFWYQQALGQGPEFLTYFQNEAQLDKSGLPSDRFFAERPEGSVSTLKIQRTQQEDSAVYLCASSSNRGDTQYFGPGTRLTVL.